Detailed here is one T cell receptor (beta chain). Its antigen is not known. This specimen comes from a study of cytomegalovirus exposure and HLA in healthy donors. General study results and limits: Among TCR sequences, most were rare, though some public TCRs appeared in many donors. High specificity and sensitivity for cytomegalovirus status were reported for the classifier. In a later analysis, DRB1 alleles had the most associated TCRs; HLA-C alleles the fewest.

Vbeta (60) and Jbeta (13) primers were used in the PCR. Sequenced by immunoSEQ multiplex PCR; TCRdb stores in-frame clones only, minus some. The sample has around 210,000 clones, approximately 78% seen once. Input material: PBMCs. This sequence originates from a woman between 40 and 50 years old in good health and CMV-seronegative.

CDR3 sequence (DNA): TGCAGCGTTGTACATGGGGGGAGGAAGACCCAGTACTTC. Encoded protein: CSVVHGGRKTQYF. J is TRBJ2-5 and V is TRBV29-1; D possibly corresponds to TRBD2 (6 bases). Germline lookup yields CDR1 SQVTM and CDR2 ANQGSEA. There are 13 residues in the CDR3. V was clipped by 4 bases and J by 6 bases, with 15 bases between them. Supplemented by reference TRBV29-1 and TRBJ2-5, the full variable domain reads SAVISQKPSRDICQRGTSLTIQCQVDSQVTMMFWYRQQPGQSLTLIATANQGSEATYESGFVIDKFPISRPNLTFSTLTVSNMSPEDSSIYLCSVVHGGRKTQYFGPGTRLLVL.